The source of this T cell receptor (beta chain) is a study of OX40 agonist ivuxolimab in advanced cancers. Study-level findings and limits: CD8+ T cells (on average) carried more expanded clones than CD4+ T cells.

Regarding this clone: Its cognate antigen is unknown.

Sequenced by immunoSEQ multiplex PCR; TCRdb stores in-frame clones only, minus some. Of 100,000 to 150,000 clones detected, about 94% appear once; the ten largest clones hold less than 0.2%. CDR1 and CDR2 (germline): MNHEY, SVGAGI. Trimming stripped 2 bases from V and 2 bases from J, with 10 bases between. This CDR3 is 15 amino acids long. The gene calls are TRBV6-5 and TRBJ1-3, with unresolved D. The receptor comes from an adult with an advanced solid tumor such as melanoma, head and neck, liver or kidney cancer. Sequencing used CD4+ or CD8+ T cells sorted from blood, obtained in a trial of the OX40 agonist ivuxolimab. CDR3 in DNA: TGTGCCAGCAGTTACCGGGGTGCCCCTGGAAACACCATATATTTT. Translation: CASSYRGAPGNTIYF.